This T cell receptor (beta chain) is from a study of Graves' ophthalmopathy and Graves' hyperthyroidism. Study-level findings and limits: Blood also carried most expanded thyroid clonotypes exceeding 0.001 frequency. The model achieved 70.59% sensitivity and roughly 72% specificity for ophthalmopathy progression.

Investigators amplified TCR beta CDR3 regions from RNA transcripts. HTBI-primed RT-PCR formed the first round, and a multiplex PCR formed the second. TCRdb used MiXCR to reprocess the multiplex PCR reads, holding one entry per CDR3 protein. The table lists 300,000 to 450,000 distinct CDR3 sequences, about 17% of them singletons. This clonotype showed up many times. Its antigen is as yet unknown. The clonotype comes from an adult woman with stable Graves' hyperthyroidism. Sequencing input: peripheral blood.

The CDR3 DNA reads TGTGCCAGCAGTTTTGGTGGCTTCACGGTATACGAGCAGTACTTC. This codes for CASSFGGFTVYEQYF. V and J are TRBV12-3 or TRBV12-4 and TRBJ2-7, with D unclear. The CDR3 sequence is 15 residues long. Trimming took off 3 bases at V and 4 bases at J, with 16 bases between the two ends.